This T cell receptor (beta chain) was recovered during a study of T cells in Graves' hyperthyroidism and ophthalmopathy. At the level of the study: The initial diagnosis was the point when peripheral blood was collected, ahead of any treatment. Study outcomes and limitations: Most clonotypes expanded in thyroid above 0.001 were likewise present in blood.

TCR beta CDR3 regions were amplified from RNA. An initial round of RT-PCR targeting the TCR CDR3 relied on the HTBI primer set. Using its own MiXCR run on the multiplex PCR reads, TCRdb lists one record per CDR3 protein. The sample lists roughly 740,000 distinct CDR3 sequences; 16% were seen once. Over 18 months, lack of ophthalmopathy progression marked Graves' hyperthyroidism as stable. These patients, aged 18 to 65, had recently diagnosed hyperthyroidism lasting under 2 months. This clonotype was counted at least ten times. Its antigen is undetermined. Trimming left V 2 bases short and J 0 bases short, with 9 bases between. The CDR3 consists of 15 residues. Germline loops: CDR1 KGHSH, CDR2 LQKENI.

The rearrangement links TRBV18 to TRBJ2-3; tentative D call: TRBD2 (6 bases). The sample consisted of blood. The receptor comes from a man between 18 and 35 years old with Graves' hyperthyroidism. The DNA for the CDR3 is TGTGCCAGCTCACCATTCGGGAGAAGCACAGATACGCAGTATTTT. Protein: CASSPFGRSTDTQYF.